Below, 17 T cell receptor beta chains from the same sample are listed, as sequenced in a study of identifying expanded T cells in peripheral blood. Data came from immunoSEQ multiplex PCR; TCRdb stores just in-frame clones and leaves some out. The sample lists approximately 100,000 clones; about 83% were seen once. The sequenced sample was blood. These receptors originate from a person between 18 and 75 years old in good health.

The V call is TRBV7-2, the J call TRBJ1-2; tentatively, D is TRBD1 (5 bases). V was clipped by 2 bases and J by 1 base, with 11 bases between them. Germline V gene lookup returns CDR1 SGHTA and CDR2 FQGNSA. CDR3 size: 15 residues. The CDR3 DNA follows: TGTGCCAGCAGCTTAAACCGGGGGGTTAACTATGGCTACACCTTC. It codes for CASSLNRGVNYGYTF.

The rearrangement uses TRBV2 and TRBJ2-3; D uncertain. The germline CDR1 and CDR2 sequences are SNHLY and FYNNEI. V shed 6 bases and J shed 1 base, with 11 bases lying between them. This CDR3 contains 14 residues. CDR3: CASRSQLRTDTQYF. Written as DNA, the CDR3 is TGTGCCAGCAGGAGCCAGCTTCGCACAGATACGCAGTATTTT.

The V call is TRBV7-2, the J call TRBJ1-5; TRBD1 agrees at 7 bases. Germline CDR1 and CDR2: SGHTA and FQGNSA. The J segment lost 7 bases and the V segment lost 6 bases, leaving 12 bases of the junction unmatched. This CDR3 has 15 amino acids. The CDR3 region is CASSIRQGTNQPQHF. The CDR3 coding sequence is TGTGCCAGCAGTATTCGACAGGGTACGAACCAGCCCCAGCATTTT.

The chain couples TRBV6-1 to TRBJ2-3; either TRBD1 or TRBD2 may supply D (5 bases each). Trimming removed 3 bases at V and 6 bases at J, with 7 bases between. There are 12 residues in the CDR3. The germline CDR1 and CDR2 sequences are MNHNS and SASEGT. CDR3 nucleotide sequence: TGTGCCAGCAGTGATTGGGGGGATACGCAGTATTTT. It yields the protein CASSDWGDTQYF.

The gene calls are TRBV4-3 and TRBJ1-2, with 9 bases aligning to TRBD1. Germline CDR1 LGHNA, CDR2 YSLEER. CDR3 length: 16 amino acids. J gave up 8 bases and V 3 bases, and 13 bases lay outside the gene matches. Here the CDR3 reads CASSQQRGTGLSGYTF. CDR3 coding DNA: TGCGCCAGCAGCCAGCAGAGAGGGACAGGGCTTTCGGGCTACACCTTC.

This CDR3 reads CASSFNRENTEAFF. The DNA of the CDR3 is TGTGCCAGCTCATTCAACAGGGAGAACACTGAAGCTTTCTTT. The V gene is TRBV18, the J gene TRBJ1-1, with D possibly TRBD1 on 6 matching bases. V lost 5 bases to trimming and J lost 1 base, with 11 bases between them. Germline CDR1 KGHSH, CDR2 LQKENI. The CDR3 has 14 residues.

The V gene is TRBV7-8, the J gene TRBJ2-7, with D perhaps matching TRBD1 (5 bases). Looked up from germline, CDR1 is SGHVS and CDR2 is FQNEAQ. V lost 4 bases and J 3 bases, leaving 16 bases between the germline ends. This CDR3 comprises 15 residues. The CDR3 loop reads CASSYEPTEVYEQYF. CDR3 DNA: TGTGCCAGCAGCTATGAGCCGACAGAAGTCTACGAGCAGTACTTC.

The CDR3 region is CASSTGGTGYYEQYF. DNA of the CDR3: TGTGCCAGTAGTACGGGCGGTACAGGGTACTACGAGCAGTACTTC. The rearrangement uses TRBV19 and TRBJ2-7; D possibly corresponds to TRBD1 (6 bases). The CDR3 is 15 amino acids. The V end was cut by 4 bases, the J end by 3 bases, with 16 bases between. CDR1 is LNHDA and CDR2 is SQIVND in the germline V gene (reference sequence).

The rearrangement joins TRBV4-3 to TRBJ1-2; no firm D call. Germline V gives CDR1 LGHNA, CDR2 YSLEER. The CDR3 length is 15 residues. Trimming stripped 4 bases from V and 1 base from J, with 13 bases between. CDR3 in DNA: TGCGCCAGCAGCCCGACCCACCGGGATAACTATGGCTACACCTTC. Translation: CASSPTHRDNYGYTF.

Relative to its sample, this clone is medium-sized (0.01 to 0.1%). In DNA form, the CDR3 reads TGTGCCAGCAGCCAAGCAGGGGACGGCTATGGCTACACCTTC. As protein: CASSQAGDGYGYTF. The chain employs TRBV6-1 and TRBJ1-2; tentatively, D is TRBD1 (6 bases). Germline CDR1 reads MNHNS; CDR2 reads SASEGT. The CDR3 length is 14 residues. Trimming removed 6 bases at V and 4 bases at J, with 15 bases between.

The chain's CDR3 is CASSLFGNYYNEQFF. The CDR3 nucleotides read TGCGCCAGCAGCTTGTTTGGTAATTACTACAATGAGCAGTTCTTC. V usage is TRBV5-1 and J usage is TRBJ2-1; unclear D gene. CDR1 is SGHRS and CDR2 is YFSETQ in the germline V gene. The CDR3 contains 15 residues. Trimming pared 1 base from V and 3 bases from J, leaving 11 bases between. The variable domain in full, with the rest retrieved from reference TRBV5-1 and TRBJ2-1, is KAGVTQTPRYLIKTRGQQVTLSCSPISGHRSVSWYQQTPGQGLQFLFEYFSETQRNKGNFPGRFSGRQFSNSRSEMNVSTLELGDSALYLCASSLFGNYYNEQFFGPGTRLTVL.

The V and J genes are TRBV20-1 and TRBJ1-2; D is uncertain. CDR3 length equals 10 residues. The V end was cut by 4 bases, the J end by 2 bases, with 2 bases between. CDR1 and CDR2 from the germline V gene are DFQATT and SNEGSKA (reference sequence). DNA for the CDR3: TGCAGTGCTACCAACTATGGCTACACCTTC. This encodes CSATNYGYTF.

This clone was seen once. The CDR3 reads CASRQSPGMGTGELFF. CDR3 coding DNA: TGTGCCAGCAGGCAATCCCCCGGGATGGGCACCGGGGAGCTGTTTTTT. The chain employs TRBV28 and TRBJ2-2; D possibly corresponds to TRBD2 (5 bases). Germline loops: CDR1 MDHEN, CDR2 SYDVKM. The V end was cut by 6 bases, the J end by 4 bases, with 18 bases between. The length of the CDR3 is 16 residues.

This clone has a single count. The chain employs TRBV27 and TRBJ1-2; 9 nucleotides agree with TRBD1. This CDR3 spans 15 amino acids. The V gene end was trimmed by 8 bases and the J gene end by 0 bases; junction bases not matched to a gene: 7. CDR1 is MNHEY and CDR2 is SMNVEV in the germline V gene (reference sequence). The CDR3 coding sequence is TGTGCCAGCGGAGGGACAGGGCAATCTAACTATGGCTACACCTTC. It translates to CASGGTGQSNYGYTF.

The chain links TRBV10-3 to TRBJ2-4; no clear D. Germline V gene sequence: CDR1 ENHRY, CDR2 SYGVKD. The CDR3 sequence is 14 residues long. Trimming removed 6 bases at V and 1 base at J, with 10 bases between. The CDR3 protein is CAIRPEAAKNIQYF. The CDR3 bases are TGTGCCATCAGGCCCGAGGCGGCCAAAAACATTCAGTACTTC.

The genes are TRBV6-5 and TRBJ1-3, with a possible D match to TRBD1 (5 bases). This CDR3 has 15 amino acids. Germline V lookup: CDR1 MNHEY, CDR2 SVGAGI. V shed 5 bases and J shed 0 bases, with 11 bases lying between them. The CDR3 DNA reads as TGTGCCAGCAGTAGAGAGGGGACCTCTGGAAACACCATATATTTT. This translates into CASSREGTSGNTIYF.

The chain combines TRBV19 with TRBJ2-7, with D perhaps assigned TRBD1 or TRBD2 (5 bases each). The CDR3 runs 14 residues. V was clipped by 9 bases and J by 3 bases, with 18 bases between them. The V gene's germline CDR1 is LNHDA and CDR2 SQIVND (reference sequence). CDR3 DNA: TGTGCCAGCGCACCGGGGCCGGGTTTCTACGAGCAGTACTTC. It encodes CASAPGPGFYEQYF. Full variable domain (rest looked up from reference TRBV19 and TRBJ2-7): DGGITQSPKYLFRKEGQNVTLSCEQNLNHDAMYWYRQDPGQGLRLIYYSQIVNDFQKGDIAEGYSVSREKKESFPLTVTSAQKNPTAFYLCASAPGPGFYEQYFGPGTRLTVT.